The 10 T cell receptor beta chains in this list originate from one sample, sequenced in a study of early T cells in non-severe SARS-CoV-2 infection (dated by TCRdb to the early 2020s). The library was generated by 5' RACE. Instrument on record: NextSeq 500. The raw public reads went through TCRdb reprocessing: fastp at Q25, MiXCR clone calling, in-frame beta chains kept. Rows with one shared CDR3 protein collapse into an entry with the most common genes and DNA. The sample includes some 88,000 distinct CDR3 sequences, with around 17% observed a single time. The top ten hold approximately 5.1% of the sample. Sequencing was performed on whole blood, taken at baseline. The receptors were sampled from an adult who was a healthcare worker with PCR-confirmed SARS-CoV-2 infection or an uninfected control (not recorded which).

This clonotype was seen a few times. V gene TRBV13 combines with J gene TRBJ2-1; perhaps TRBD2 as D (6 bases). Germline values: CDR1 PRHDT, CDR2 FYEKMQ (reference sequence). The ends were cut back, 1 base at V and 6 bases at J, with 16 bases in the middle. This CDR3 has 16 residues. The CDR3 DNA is TGTGCCAGCAGCTTAGTTGGAGAGGGACTTGGCAATGAGCAGTTCTTC. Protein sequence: CASSLVGEGLGNEQFF.

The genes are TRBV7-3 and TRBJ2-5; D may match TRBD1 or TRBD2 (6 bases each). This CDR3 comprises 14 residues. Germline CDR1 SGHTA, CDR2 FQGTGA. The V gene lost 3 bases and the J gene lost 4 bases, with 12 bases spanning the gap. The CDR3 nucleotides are TGTGCCAGCAGCTTCAGGGGCGGGACAGAGACCCAGTACTTC. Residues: CASSFRGGTETQYF. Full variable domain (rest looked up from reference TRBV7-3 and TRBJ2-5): GAGVSQTPSNKVTEKGKYVELRCDPISGHTALYWYRQSLGQGPEFLIYFQGTGAADDSGLPNDRFFAVRPEGSVSTLKIQRTERGDSAVYLCASSFRGGTETQYFGPGTRLLVL.

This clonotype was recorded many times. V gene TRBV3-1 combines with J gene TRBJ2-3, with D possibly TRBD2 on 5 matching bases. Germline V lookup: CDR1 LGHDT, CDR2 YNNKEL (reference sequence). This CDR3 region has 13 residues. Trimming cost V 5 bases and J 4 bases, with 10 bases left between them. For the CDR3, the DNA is TGTGCCAGCAGCGCCCTACTAGCAGATACGCAGTATTTT. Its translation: CASSALLADTQYF.

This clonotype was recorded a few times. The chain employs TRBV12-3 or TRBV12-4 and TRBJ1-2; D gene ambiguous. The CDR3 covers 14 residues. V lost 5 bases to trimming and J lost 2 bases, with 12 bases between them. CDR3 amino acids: CASSLEIPNYGYTF. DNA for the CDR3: TGTGCCAGCAGTCTCGAAATCCCAAACTATGGCTACACCTTC.

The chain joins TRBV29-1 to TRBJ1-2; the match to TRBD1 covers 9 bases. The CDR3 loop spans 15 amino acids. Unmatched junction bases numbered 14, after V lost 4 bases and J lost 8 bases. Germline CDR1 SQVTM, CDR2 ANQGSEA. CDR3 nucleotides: TGCAGCGTTGTGGGACAGGGAAACTACCCGGGCGGCTACACCTTC. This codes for CSVVGQGNYPGGYTF.

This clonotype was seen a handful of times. The CDR3 coding sequence is TGTGCCAGCAGCTTAGATGGGCCAAGCTTGCATACGCAGTATTTT. Translated: CASSLDGPSLHTQYF. The chain couples TRBV7-3 to TRBJ2-3, with D unresolved. The V end was cut by 2 bases, the J end by 7 bases, with 16 bases between. CDR1 is SGHTA, CDR2 FQGTGA, per germline. There are 15 residues in the CDR3.

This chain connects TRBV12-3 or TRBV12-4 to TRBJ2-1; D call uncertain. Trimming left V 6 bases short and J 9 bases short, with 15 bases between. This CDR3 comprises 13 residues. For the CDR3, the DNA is TGTGCCAGCAGGATTCGGGCGAATGCTGAGCAGTTCTTC. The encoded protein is CASRIRANAEQFF.

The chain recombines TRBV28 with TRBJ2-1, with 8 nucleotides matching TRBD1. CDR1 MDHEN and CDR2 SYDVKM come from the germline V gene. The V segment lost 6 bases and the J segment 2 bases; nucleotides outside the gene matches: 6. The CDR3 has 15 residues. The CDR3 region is CASRSQGGTYNEQFF. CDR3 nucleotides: TGTGCCAGCAGATCACAGGGGGGCACCTACAATGAGCAGTTCTTC.

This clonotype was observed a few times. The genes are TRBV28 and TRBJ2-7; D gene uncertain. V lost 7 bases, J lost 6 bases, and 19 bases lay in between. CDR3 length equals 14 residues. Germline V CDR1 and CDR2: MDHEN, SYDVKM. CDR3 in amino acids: CASNLVIICPEQYF. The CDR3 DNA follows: TGTGCCAGCAACCTCGTCATAATATGCCCCGAGCAGTACTTC. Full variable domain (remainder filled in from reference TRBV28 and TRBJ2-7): DVKVTQSSRYLVKRTGEKVFLECVQDMDHENMFWYRQDPGLGLRLIYFSYDVKMKEKGDIPEGYSVSREKKERFSLILESASTNQTSMYLCASNLVIICPEQYFGPGTRLTVT.

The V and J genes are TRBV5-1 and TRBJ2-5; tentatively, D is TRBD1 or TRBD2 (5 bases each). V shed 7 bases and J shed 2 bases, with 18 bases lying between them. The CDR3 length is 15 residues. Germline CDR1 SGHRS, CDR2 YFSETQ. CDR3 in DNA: TGCGCCAGCTACGGGGCGGCGCGGAAGCAAGAGACCCAGTACTTC. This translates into CASYGAARKQETQYF.